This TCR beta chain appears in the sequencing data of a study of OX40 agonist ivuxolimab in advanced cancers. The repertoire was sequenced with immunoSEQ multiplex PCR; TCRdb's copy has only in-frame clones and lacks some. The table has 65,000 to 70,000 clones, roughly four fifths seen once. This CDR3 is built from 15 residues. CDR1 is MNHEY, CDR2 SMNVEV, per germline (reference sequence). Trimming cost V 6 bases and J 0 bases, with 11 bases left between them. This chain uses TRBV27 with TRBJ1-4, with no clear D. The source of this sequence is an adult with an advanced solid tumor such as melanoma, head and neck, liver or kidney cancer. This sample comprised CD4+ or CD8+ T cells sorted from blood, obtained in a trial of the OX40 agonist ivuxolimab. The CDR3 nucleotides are TGTGCCAGCAGCCGAAAATTCGCAACTAATGAAAAACTGTTTTTT. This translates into CASSRKFATNEKLFF.